The 24 T cell receptor beta chains given below trace back to one sample, sequenced in a study of cytomegalovirus exposure and HLA in healthy donors. Primers included in the PCR were 60 Vbeta and 13 Jbeta primers. TCRdb's copy holds only in-frame clones and misses some; the assay was immunoSEQ multiplex PCR. This sample yields 150,000 or so clones, of which more than 70% are seen a single time; around 11% belongs to the top ten. The sample taken for sequencing was PBMCs. These receptors were collected from a man aged 18-30 years in good health and CMV-seropositive.

The genes are TRBV4-1 and TRBJ2-1; a weak D match, TRBD2 (6 bases). Trimming removed 4 bases at V and 1 base at J, with 17 bases between. Looked up from germline, CDR1 is MGHRA and CDR2 is YSYEKL. This CDR3 comprises 17 residues. The CDR3 sequence: CASSRYQPGSSYNEQFF. In DNA form, the CDR3 reads TGCGCCAGCAGCCGTTATCAACCCGGGAGTTCCTACAATGAGCAGTTCTTC.

This chain connects TRBV25-1 to TRBJ1-1; the D is unclear. Germline lookup yields CDR1 MGHDK and CDR2 SYGVNS. Trimming removed 4 bases at V and 4 bases at J, with 13 bases between. The CDR3 extends over 14 amino acids. CDR3 in DNA: TGTGCCAGCAGTGGGACCCATGGAGGCACTGAAGCTTTCTTT. Translating it yields CASSGTHGGTEAFF.

Only a few counts were recorded for this clone. CDR3 residues: CASSLRSEGETQYF. For the CDR3, the DNA is TGTGCCAGCAGTTTGAGGTCAGAGGGAGAGACCCAGTACTTC. The rearrangement uses TRBV28 and TRBJ2-5; the D gene is possibly TRBD2 (5 bases). The CDR3 covers 14 residues. Trimming left V 3 bases short and J 4 bases short, with 12 bases between. Germline CDR1 reads MDHEN; CDR2 reads SYDVKM.

This chain uses TRBV27 with TRBJ1-2; D is unclear. The CDR3 is 16 amino acids. Germline values: CDR1 MNHEY, CDR2 SMNVEV (reference sequence). Trimming took off 3 bases at V and 8 bases at J, with 22 bases between the two ends. As DNA, the CDR3 is TGTGCCAGCAGTTTCCGATCGGGAGGTTCCTATCTGGGCTACACCTTC. Residues: CASSFRSGGSYLGYTF.

This clone was detected once. The chain has TRBV6-6 and TRBJ2-1; 9 bases line up with TRBD2. The CDR3 loop spans 14 amino acids. CDR1 is MNHNY, CDR2 SVGAGI, per germline (reference sequence). Unmatched junction bases numbered 8, after V lost 7 bases and J lost 7 bases. The CDR3 spells CASKGSGRQNEQFF. CDR3 nucleotide sequence: TGTGCCAGCAAAGGAAGCGGGAGGCAAAATGAGCAGTTCTTC.

V gene TRBV2 combines with J gene TRBJ1-5, with D unresolved. V gave up 1 base and J gave up 3 bases, with 10 bases separating them. Germline lookup yields CDR1 SNHLY and CDR2 FYNNEI. The CDR3 is 15 residues long. The CDR3 DNA follows: TGTGCCAGCAGTGAAGATCGGTCACCCAATCAGCCCCAGCATTTT. Protein sequence: CASSEDRSPNQPQHF.

The chain has TRBV19 and TRBJ2-7; TRBD2 matches 9 bases. This CDR3 contains 13 residues. CDR1 and CDR2 (germline): LNHDA, SQIVND (reference sequence). Trimming at V came to 1 base and at J to 5 bases, leaving 0 bases not matched to a gene. CDR3 coding DNA: TGTGCCAGTAGTATAGTAGCGGGAGACGAGCAGTACTTC. It is translated as CASSIVAGDEQYF.

This clone was picked up one time. The chain has TRBV18 and TRBJ2-1; 7 bases are shared with TRBD1. This CDR3 region has 15 residues. The J segment lost 1 base and the V segment lost 3 bases, leaving 3 bases of the junction unmatched. The germline gives CDR1 KGHSH, CDR2 LQKENI. The CDR3 loop is CASSPRDSSYNEQFF. In nucleotides, the CDR3 is TGTGCCAGCTCACCCCGGGACAGTTCCTACAATGAGCAGTTCTTC.

The V gene is TRBV18, the J gene TRBJ2-1; D not certain. The CDR3 has 11 amino acids. V was clipped by 2 bases and J by 10 bases, with 6 bases between them. Germline V gene data show CDR1 as KGHSH and CDR2 as LQKENI. CDR3: CASSPGPEQFF. The DNA of the CDR3 is TGTGCCAGCTCACCAGGGCCGGAGCAGTTCTTC.

The chain combines TRBV2 with TRBJ1-2, with D perhaps TRBD1 (5 bases). CDR1 SNHLY and CDR2 FYNNEI come from the germline V gene. The CDR3 loop spans 12 amino acids. With 9 bases removed from V and 4 bases from J, the gap between germline ends came to 12 bases. The DNA for the CDR3 is TGTGCCAGTTCACAGGAAAGCTATGGCTACACCTTC. It codes for CASSQESYGYTF.

V usage is TRBV7-3 and J usage is TRBJ2-1; 7 nucleotides agree with TRBD2. CDR1 is SGHTA and CDR2 is FQGTGA in the germline V gene. The junction had 5 bases not matched to a gene; V was cut back by 1 base and J by 5 bases. The CDR3 runs 15 residues. The chain's CDR3 is CASSLRPSGHNEQFF. In DNA form, the CDR3 reads TGTGCCAGCAGCTTAAGGCCTAGCGGACACAATGAGCAGTTCTTC.

The chain recombines TRBV6-5 with TRBJ2-1; D perhaps matches TRBD1 (6 bases). The CDR3 is 14 amino acids. CDR1 is MNHEY, CDR2 SVGAGI, per germline. V was cut by 7 bases and J by 8 bases, with 18 bases left in between. The CDR3 coding sequence is TGTGCCAGCACCAACGCCCCAGGGGACGATGAGCAGTTCTTC. It yields the protein CASTNAPGDDEQFF.

This chain links TRBV11-2 with TRBJ2-1; 11 nucleotides line up with TRBD2. Germline trimming cut 5 bases from V and 7 bases from J; bases unmatched to any gene: 10. CDR1 and CDR2 from the germline V gene are SGHAT and FQNNGV. The CDR3 runs 16 residues. In nucleotides, the CDR3 is TGTGCCAGCAGCGCCATAGCGGGAGGGCCTATAAATGAGCAGTTCTTC. Its protein product is CASSAIAGGPINEQFF.

The J gene is TRBJ1-2, the V gene TRBV6-5; TRBD1 matches 7 bases. In germline, CDR1 is MNHEY, CDR2 SVGAGI. The V and J ends lost 5 bases and 5 bases, in that order; junction bases with no gene match: 8. This CDR3 spans 14 amino acids. The CDR3 here is CASSTQGGHYGYTF. CDR3 nucleotide sequence: TGTGCCAGCAGTACCCAGGGGGGACATTATGGCTACACCTTC.

CDR3 nucleotide sequence: TGTGCCTGGCTCCAGACTAGCCCTCTCTATGAGCAGTTCTTC. Translated: CAWLQTSPLYEQFF. This sequence joins TRBV30 and TRBJ2-1; the match to TRBD2 covers 7 bases. CDR1 is GTSNPN, CDR2 SVGIG, per germline (reference sequence). V lost 5 bases to trimming and J lost 8 bases; unmatched junction nucleotides: 12. CDR3 length: 14 residues.

The J gene is TRBJ2-7, the V gene TRBV6-1; the D gene is possibly TRBD2 (6 bases). The CDR3 totals 15 residues. V dropped 6 bases and J dropped 0 bases, with 15 bases sitting between them. Germline V gene lookup returns CDR1 MNHNS and CDR2 SASEGT. The CDR3 loop reads CASSRGGESSYEQYF. The CDR3 DNA reads TGTGCCAGCAGCCGGGGCGGGGAGAGCTCCTACGAGCAGTACTTC.

V and J are TRBV6-1 and TRBJ2-7; TRBD1 is a possible D gene (6 bases). The germline gives CDR1 MNHNS, CDR2 SASEGT. The V end lost 3 bases, the J end lost 2 bases, and 17 bases lay between the germline ends. The CDR3 consists of 16 residues. CDR3 loop: CASSDEGNRATYEQYF. The DNA for the CDR3 is TGTGCCAGCAGTGACGAGGGGAACAGGGCGACCTACGAGCAGTACTTC.

This CDR3 is CASSELGLQGEQYF. CDR3 nucleotide sequence: TGTGCCAGCAGCGAATTGGGACTCCAGGGTGAGCAGTACTTC. This sequence joins TRBV27 and TRBJ2-7; D is possibly TRBD2 (6 bases). The V end was cut by 6 bases, the J end by 7 bases, with 19 bases between. Looked up from germline, CDR1 is MNHEY and CDR2 is SMNVEV (reference sequence). This CDR3 comprises 14 residues.

V is TRBV28 and J is TRBJ1-2; 9 bases are shared with TRBD1. The CDR3 covers 16 residues. CDR1 is MDHEN, CDR2 SYDVKM, per germline. V shed 5 bases and J 5 bases; nucleotides not matched to a gene: 12. CDR3: CASSPTGTGSRYGYTF. The CDR3 DNA is TGTGCCAGCAGTCCTACCGGGACAGGGAGCAGGTATGGCTACACCTTC.

The chain couples TRBV28 to TRBJ1-2; D may be TRBD1 (6 bases). Trimming removed 6 bases at V and 4 bases at J, with 15 bases between. Germline V CDR1 and CDR2: MDHEN, SYDVKM. This CDR3 comprises 14 residues. In DNA form, the CDR3 reads TGTGCCAGCAGACTGGGGGCGGGGGGCTATGGCTACACCTTC. It encodes CASRLGAGGYGYTF.

V gene TRBV27 combines with J gene TRBJ2-7, with 9 nucleotides matching TRBD1. The CDR3 loop spans 16 amino acids. The germline CDR1 and CDR2 sequences are MNHEY and SMNVEV (reference sequence). J gave up 3 bases and V 3 bases, and 9 bases lay outside the gene matches. CDR3 protein: CASSFYNPGQGYEQYF. The CDR3 DNA reads as TGTGCCAGCAGTTTTTACAATCCGGGACAGGGCTACGAGCAGTACTTC.

The chain links TRBV6-5 to TRBJ2-7, with D unresolved. Trimming cost V 0 bases and J 2 bases, with 11 bases left between them. Germline lookup yields CDR1 MNHEY and CDR2 SVGAGI. CDR3 length: 15 amino acids. The CDR3 is CASSYSMYTTYEQYF. As DNA, the CDR3 is TGTGCCAGCAGTTACTCGATGTACACCACCTACGAGCAGTACTTC.

A word on this clone: A read error may produce the germline difference seen at one junction end. The chain employs TRBV4-2 and TRBJ2-2; perhaps TRBD2 as D (5 bases). CDR3 size: 14 residues. From germline, CDR1 is LGHNA and CDR2 YNFKEQ. The CDR3 nucleotides read TGTGCCAGCAGCCAAGATTTGGATACCGGGAAGCTGTTTTTT. This sequence encodes CASSQDLDTGKLFF.

This clone was found a few times. The V and J genes are TRBV5-1 and TRBJ2-6, with a tentative D call TRBD1 (6 bases). The CDR3 is made up of 23 amino acids. Trimming left V 4 bases short and J 0 bases short, with 32 bases between. Germline V lookup: CDR1 SGHRS, CDR2 YFSETQ. CDR3 protein: CASSEPGHGRTSPDFSGANVLTF. CDR3 in DNA: TGCGCCAGCAGCGAGCCGGGACACGGAAGAACGTCTCCCGACTTCTCTGGGGCCAACGTCCTGACTTTC.